Sequencing of this T cell receptor beta chain was carried out in a study of beta chain features in type 1 diabetes. The study, taken as a whole, reports: TCRB CDR3s from Type 1 diabetes patients were moderately but significantly shorter in all four CD4+ subsets. In type 1 diabetes patients, VDJ junctions had fewer insertions; deletions at these junctions were more frequent.

A remark on this clone: Its antigen is still unknown.

Expressed TCRB transcripts were sequenced because the entire RNA isolate underwent reverse transcription. TCRdb's copy holds only in-frame clones and misses some; the assay was immunoSEQ multiplex PCR. In the table there are 400,000 or so clones, 10% to 15% of which are singletons. CDR3 length: 13 amino acids. Trimming stripped 4 bases from V and 3 bases from J, with 9 bases between. Per germline, CDR1 LGHNA and CDR2 YNFKEQ. The single heparinised draw taken from each donor contained roughly 100 mL of blood on average. The receptor was derived from a woman aged 18 to 35 with type 1 diabetes. V and J are TRBV4-2 and TRBJ2-5; D unresolved. The sequenced material came from naive CD4+ T cells from blood. The CDR3 DNA reads TGTGCCAGCAGCCGAATCCTAGAAGAGACCCAGTACTTC. Amino acid sequence: CASSRILEETQYF.